This TCR beta chain was captured by sequencing in a study of blood T cell repertoires in COVID-19. In the study overall: Researchers got acute and convalescent COVID-19 samples from the United States, Italy and Spain. The cDNA or gDNA used as material had been derived from T cells, B-cell-depleted T cells, or PBMCs.

Per germline, CDR1 SGDLS and CDR2 YYNGEE. V dropped 3 bases and J dropped 0 bases, with 27 bases sitting between them. This CDR3 has 21 residues. Per the study methods: The assay estimated nucleated cells by amplifying reference gene primers. Data came from immunoSEQ multiplex PCR; TCRdb stores just in-frame clones and leaves some out. V, J and clone size reflect that table, while D and trimming were determined from the DNA. The sample lists about 140,000 clones, about 86% occurring once. This clonotype was sampled from a woman aged 55-75 years with acute or convalescent COVID-19. Source material: peripheral blood. This rearrangement joins TRBV9 to TRBJ2-2, with D possibly TRBD2 on 6 matching bases. Here the CDR3 reads CASSASTPTGGRTANTGELFF. The DNA for the CDR3 is TGTGCCAGCAGCGCCAGTACCCCCACCGGGGGACGAACCGCGAACACCGGGGAGCTGTTTTTT.